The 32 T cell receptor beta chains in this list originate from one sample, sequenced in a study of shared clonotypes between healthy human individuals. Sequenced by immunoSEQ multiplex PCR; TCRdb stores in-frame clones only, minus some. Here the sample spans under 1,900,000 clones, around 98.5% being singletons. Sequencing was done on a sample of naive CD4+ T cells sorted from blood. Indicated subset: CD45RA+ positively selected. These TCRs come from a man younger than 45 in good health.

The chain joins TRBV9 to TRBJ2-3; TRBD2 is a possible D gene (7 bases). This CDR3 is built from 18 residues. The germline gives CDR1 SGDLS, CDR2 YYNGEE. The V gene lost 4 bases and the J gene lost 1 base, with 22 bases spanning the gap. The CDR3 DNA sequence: TGTGCCAGCAGCCACCTAGCGGAGGGGGTTAGGGGCACAGATACGCAGTATTTT. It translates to CASSHLAEGVRGTDTQYF.

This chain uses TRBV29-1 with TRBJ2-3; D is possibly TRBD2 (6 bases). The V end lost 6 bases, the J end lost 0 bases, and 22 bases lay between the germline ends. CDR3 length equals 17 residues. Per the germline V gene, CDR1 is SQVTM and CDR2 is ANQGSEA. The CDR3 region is CSVPGLPRPSSTDTQYF. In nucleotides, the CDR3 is TGCAGCGTCCCGGGACTCCCCCGCCCCAGTAGCACAGATACGCAGTATTTT.

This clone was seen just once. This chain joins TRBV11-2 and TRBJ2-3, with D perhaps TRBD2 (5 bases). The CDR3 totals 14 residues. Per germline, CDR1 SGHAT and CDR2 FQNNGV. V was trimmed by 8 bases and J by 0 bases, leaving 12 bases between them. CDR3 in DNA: TGTGCCAGCCGCGGGCGGGTTAGCACAGATACGCAGTATTTT. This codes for CASRGRVSTDTQYF.

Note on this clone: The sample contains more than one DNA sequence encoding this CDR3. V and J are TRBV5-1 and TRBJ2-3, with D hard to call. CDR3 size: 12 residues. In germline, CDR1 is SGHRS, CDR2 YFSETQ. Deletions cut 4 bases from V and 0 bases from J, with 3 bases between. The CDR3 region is CASSLSTDTQYF. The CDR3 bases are TGCGCCAGCAGCCTAAGCACAGATACGCAGTATTTT.

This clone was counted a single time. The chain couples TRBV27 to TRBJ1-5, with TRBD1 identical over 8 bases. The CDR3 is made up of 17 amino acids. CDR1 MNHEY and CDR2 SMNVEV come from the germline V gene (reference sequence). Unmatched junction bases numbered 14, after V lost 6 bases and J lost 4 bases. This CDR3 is CASREGGRGLRNQPQHF. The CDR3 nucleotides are TGTGCCAGCAGGGAAGGGGGCAGGGGGCTACGAAATCAGCCCCAGCATTTT.

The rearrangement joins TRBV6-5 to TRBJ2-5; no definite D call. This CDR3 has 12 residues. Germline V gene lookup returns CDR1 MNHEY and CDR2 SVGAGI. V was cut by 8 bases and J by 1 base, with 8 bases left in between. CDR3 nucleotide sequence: TGTGCCAGCCACCAGGTCCAAGAGACCCAGTACTTC. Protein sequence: CASHQVQETQYF.

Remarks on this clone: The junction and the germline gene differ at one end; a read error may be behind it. CDR3: CASSKDKGVYNEQFF. The CDR3 region has the DNA TGTGCCAGCAGCAAAGACAAGGGGGTCTACAATGAGCAGTTCTTC. The V and J genes are TRBV14 and TRBJ2-1, with D maybe TRBD1 (6 bases). Germline V gives CDR1 SGHDN, CDR2 FVKESK. The CDR3 is 15 residues long.

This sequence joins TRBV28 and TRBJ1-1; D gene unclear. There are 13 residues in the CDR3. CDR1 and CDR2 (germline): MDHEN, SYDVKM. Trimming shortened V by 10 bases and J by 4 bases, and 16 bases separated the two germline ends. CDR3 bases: TGTGCCACCCTCTTCCTCTTTGGCACTGAAGCTTTCTTT. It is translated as CATLFLFGTEAFF.

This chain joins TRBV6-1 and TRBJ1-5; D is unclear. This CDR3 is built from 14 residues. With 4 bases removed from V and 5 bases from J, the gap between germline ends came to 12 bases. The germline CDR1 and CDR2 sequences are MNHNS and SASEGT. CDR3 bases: TGTGCCAGCAGTGGGTCCCTCGGGTATCAGCCCCAGCATTTT. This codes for CASSGSLGYQPQHF.

The CDR3 spells CASSLGSGGRETQYF. In DNA, the CDR3 is TGTGCCAGCAGCTTAGGTTCAGGCGGACGGGAGACCCAGTACTTC. The chain uses TRBV7-6 and TRBJ2-5; no definite D call. This CDR3 contains 15 residues. Trimming pared 1 base from V and 5 bases from J, leaving 14 bases between. Looked up from germline, CDR1 is SGHVS and CDR2 is FNYEAQ.

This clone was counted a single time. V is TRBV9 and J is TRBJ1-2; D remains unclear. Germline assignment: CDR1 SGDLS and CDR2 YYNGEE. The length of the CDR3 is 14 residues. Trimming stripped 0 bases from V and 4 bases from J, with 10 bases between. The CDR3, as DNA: TGTGCCAGCAGCGTAGTTGGAGGGTCCTATGGCTACACCTTC. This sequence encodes CASSVVGGSYGYTF.

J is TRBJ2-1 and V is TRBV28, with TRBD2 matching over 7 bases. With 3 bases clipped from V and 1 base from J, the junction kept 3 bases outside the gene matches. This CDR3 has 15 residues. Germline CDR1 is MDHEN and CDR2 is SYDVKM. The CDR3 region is CASSFGTTSYNEQFF. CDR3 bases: TGTGCCAGCAGTTTCGGGACTACGTCCTACAATGAGCAGTTCTTC.

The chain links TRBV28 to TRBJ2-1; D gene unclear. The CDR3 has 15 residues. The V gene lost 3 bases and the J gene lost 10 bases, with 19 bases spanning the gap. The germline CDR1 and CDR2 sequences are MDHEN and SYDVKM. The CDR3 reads CASSLNPRSLREQFF. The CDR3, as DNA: TGTGCCAGCAGTTTGAATCCTAGGTCCCTCAGGGAGCAGTTCTTC.

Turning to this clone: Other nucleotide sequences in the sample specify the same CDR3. This CDR3 is CASSLLDEQYF. The CDR3 DNA is TGTGCCAGCAGCTTGCTCGACGAGCAGTACTTC. V and J are TRBV7-9 and TRBJ2-7; D is unclear. V was trimmed by 3 bases and J by 5 bases, leaving 5 bases between them. The CDR3 spans 11 residues. Looked up from germline, CDR1 is SEHNR and CDR2 is FQNEAQ (reference sequence).

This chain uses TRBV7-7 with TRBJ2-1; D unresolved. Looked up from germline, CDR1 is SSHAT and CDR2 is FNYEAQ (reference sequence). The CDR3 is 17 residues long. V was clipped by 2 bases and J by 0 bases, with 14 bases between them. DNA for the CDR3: TGTGCCAGCAGCTTACGGCCGGGTGGAAGCTCCTACAATGAGCAGTTCTTC. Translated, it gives CASSLRPGGSSYNEQFF.

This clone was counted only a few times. The CDR3 nucleotides are TGTGCCAGCAGTGTCCGCTACGAGCAGTACTTC. It translates to CASSVRYEQYF. This chain uses TRBV2 with TRBJ2-7; D not certain. Trimming cost V 4 bases and J 3 bases, with 4 bases left between them. This CDR3 has 11 residues. CDR1 SNHLY and CDR2 FYNNEI come from the germline V gene. Full variable domain (outside the CDR3, taken from reference TRBV2 and TRBJ2-7): EPEVTQTPSHQVTQMGQEVILRCVPISNHLYFYWYRQILGQKVEFLVSFYNNEISEKSEIFDDQFSVERPDGSNFTLKIRSTKLEDSAMYFCASSVRYEQYFGPGTRLTVT.

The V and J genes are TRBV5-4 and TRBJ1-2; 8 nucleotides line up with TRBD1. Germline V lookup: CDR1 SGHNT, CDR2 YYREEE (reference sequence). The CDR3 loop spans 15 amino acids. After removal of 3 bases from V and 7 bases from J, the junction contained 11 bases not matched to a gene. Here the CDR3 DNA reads TGTGCCAGCAGCTCCCTGACAGGGGAAGTTGGTGGCTACACCTTC. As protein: CASSSLTGEVGGYTF.

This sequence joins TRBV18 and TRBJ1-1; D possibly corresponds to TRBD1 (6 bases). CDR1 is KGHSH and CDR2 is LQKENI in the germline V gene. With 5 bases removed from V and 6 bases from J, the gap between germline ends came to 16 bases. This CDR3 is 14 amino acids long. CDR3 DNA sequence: TGTGCCAGCTCAATATCCGCACAGGGCTCTGAAGCTTTCTTT. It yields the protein CASSISAQGSEAFF.

DNA for the CDR3: TGTGCCAGCAGTGACAGGGGGAATACAAACACCATATATTTT. The encoded protein is CASSDRGNTNTIYF. The rearrangement links TRBV6-5 to TRBJ1-3; 9 nucleotides match TRBD1. Germline V gives CDR1 MNHEY, CDR2 SVGAGI. Losses at the gene ends were 5 bases for V and 6 bases for J; bases not matched to a gene: 5. CDR3 length: 14 residues.

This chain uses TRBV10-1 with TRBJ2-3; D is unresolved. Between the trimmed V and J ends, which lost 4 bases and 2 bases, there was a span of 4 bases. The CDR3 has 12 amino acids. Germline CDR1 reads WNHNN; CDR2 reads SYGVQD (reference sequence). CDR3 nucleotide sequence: TGCGCCAGCAGTGGGATCACAGATACGCAGTATTTT. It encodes CASSGITDTQYF.

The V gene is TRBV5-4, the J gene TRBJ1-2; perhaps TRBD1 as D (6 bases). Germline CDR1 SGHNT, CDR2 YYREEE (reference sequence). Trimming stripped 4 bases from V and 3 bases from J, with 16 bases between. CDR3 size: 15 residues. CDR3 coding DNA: TGTGCCAGCAGCCCGCCTGGGGGCTCCTACTATGGCTACACCTTC. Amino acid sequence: CASSPPGGSYYGYTF. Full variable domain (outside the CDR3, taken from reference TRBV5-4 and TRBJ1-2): ETGVTQSPTHLIKTRGQQVTLRCSSQSGHNTVSWYQQALGQGPQFIFQYYREEENGRGNFPPRFSGLQFPNYSSELNVNALELDDSALYLCASSPPGGSYYGYTFGSGTRLTVV.

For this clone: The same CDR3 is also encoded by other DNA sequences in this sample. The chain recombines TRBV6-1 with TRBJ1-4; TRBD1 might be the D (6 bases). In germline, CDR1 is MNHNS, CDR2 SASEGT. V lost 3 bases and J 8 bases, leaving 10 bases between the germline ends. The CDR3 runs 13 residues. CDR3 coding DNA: TGTGCCAGCAGTGACAGGGGCGGCGAAAAACTGTTTTTT. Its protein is CASSDRGGEKLFF.

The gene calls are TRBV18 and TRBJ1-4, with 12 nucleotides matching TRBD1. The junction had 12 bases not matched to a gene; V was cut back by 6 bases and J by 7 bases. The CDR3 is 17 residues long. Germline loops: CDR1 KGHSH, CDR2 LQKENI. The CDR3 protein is CASSPRGTGGEGEKLFF. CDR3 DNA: TGTGCCAGCTCGCCCCGCGGGACAGGGGGCGAGGGTGAAAAACTGTTTTTT. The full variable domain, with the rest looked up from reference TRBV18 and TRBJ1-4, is NAGVMQNPRHLVRRRGQEARLRCSPMKGHSHVYWYRQLPEEGLKFMVYLQKENIIDESGMPKERFSAEFPKEGPSILRIQQVVRGDSAAYFCASSPRGTGGEGEKLFFGSGTQLSVL.

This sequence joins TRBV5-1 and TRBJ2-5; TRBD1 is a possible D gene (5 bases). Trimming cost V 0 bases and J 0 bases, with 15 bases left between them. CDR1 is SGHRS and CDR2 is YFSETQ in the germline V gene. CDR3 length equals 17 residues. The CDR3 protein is CASSLAVGVGHQETQYF. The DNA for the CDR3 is TGCGCCAGCAGCTTGGCCGTAGGGGTTGGTCACCAAGAGACCCAGTACTTC.

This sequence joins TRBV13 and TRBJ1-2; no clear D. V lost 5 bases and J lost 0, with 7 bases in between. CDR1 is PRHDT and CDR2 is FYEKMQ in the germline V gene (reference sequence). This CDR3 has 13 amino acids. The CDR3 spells CASSLSANYGYTF. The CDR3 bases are TGTGCCAGCAGCCTAAGCGCTAACTATGGCTACACCTTC.

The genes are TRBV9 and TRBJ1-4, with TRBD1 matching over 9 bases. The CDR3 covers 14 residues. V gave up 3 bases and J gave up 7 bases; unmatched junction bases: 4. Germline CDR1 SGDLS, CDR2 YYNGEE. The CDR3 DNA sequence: TGTGCCAGCAGCGCCACAGGGGGCTTTGAAAAACTGTTTTTT. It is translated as CASSATGGFEKLFF.

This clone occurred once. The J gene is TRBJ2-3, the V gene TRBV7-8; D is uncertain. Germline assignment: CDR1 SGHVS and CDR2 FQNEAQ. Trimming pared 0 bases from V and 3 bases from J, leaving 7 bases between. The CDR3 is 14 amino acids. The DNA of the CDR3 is TGTGCCAGCAGCTTAGCCCCTACGACAGATACGCAGTATTTT. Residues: CASSLAPTTDTQYF.

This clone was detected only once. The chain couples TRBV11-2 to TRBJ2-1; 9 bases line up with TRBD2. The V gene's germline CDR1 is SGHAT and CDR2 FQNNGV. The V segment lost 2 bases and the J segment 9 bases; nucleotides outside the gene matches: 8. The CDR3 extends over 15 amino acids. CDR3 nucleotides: TGTGCCAGCAGCTTATGGACTAGCGTCGTTTCTGAGCAGTTCTTC. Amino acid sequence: CASSLWTSVVSEQFF.

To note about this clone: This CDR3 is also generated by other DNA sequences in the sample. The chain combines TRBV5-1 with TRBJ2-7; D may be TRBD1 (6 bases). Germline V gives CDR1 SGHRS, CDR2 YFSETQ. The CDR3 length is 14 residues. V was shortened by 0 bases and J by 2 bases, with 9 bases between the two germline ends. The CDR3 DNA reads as TGCGCCAGCAGCTTGGTTGGACAGACCTACGAGCAGTACTTC. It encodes CASSLVGQTYEQYF. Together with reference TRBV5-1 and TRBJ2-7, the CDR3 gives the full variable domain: KAGVTQTPRYLIKTRGQQVTLSCSPISGHRSVSWYQQTPGQGLQFLFEYFSETQRNKGNFPGRFSGRQFSNSRSEMNVSTLELGDSALYLCASSLVGQTYEQYFGPGTRLTVT.

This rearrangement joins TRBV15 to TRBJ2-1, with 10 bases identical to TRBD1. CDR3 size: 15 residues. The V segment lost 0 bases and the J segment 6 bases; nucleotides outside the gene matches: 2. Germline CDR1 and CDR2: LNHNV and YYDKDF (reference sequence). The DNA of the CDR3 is TGTGCCACCAGCAGAGACCGGGACAGGGGCAATGAGCAGTTCTTC. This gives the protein CATSRDRDRGNEQFF.

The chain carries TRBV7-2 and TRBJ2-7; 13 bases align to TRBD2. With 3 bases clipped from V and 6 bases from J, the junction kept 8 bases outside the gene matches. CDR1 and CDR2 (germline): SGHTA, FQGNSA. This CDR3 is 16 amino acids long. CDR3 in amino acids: CASSLVTSGGRFEQYF. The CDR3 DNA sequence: TGTGCCAGCAGCTTGGTGACTAGCGGGGGGAGGTTCGAGCAGTACTTC.

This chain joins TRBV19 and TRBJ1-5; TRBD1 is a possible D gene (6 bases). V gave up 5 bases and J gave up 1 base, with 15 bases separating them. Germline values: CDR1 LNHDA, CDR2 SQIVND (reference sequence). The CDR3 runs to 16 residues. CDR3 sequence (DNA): TGTGCCAGTAGTCTTAACCCAGGGGCAAGCAATCAGCCCCAGCATTTT. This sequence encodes CASSLNPGASNQPQHF. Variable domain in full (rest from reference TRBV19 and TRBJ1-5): DGGITQSPKYLFRKEGQNVTLSCEQNLNHDAMYWYRQDPGQGLRLIYYSQIVNDFQKGDIAEGYSVSREKKESFPLTVTSAQKNPTAFYLCASSLNPGASNQPQHFGDGTRLSIL.